This T cell receptor (beta chain) appears in the sequencing data of a study of T cells expressing NK-cell markers. Study-level results: It is unclear if expanded NKG2C-expressing clones target HCMV antigens.

Details on this clonotype: Its antigen is not identified.

Reprocessing the 5' RACE reads, TCRdb reports a single entry for every CDR3 protein and omits DNA. Its listing shows about 460,000 distinct CDR3 sequences. Germline V CDR1 and CDR2: ENHRY, SYGVKD. CDR3 length: 13 residues. The rearrangement links TRBV10-3 to TRBJ2-5; there is no DNA to check the TCRdb D call of TRBD1. The material sequenced was blood T cells: a sorted CD56 or NKG2C T cell subset, CD4+ or CD8+ T cells, or bulk PBMC T cells (not recorded which). The origin of this receptor is a woman between 50 and 59 years old in good health. The CDR3 region is CAIKGHPQETQYF.